Following are 7 T cell receptor beta chains from one sample sequenced in a study of CD8+CD57+ T cells in acquired aplastic anemia. Profiles of TCR beta VDJ and CDR3 were generated from a genomic DNA template. TCRdb fed the reads into MiXCR, producing one record per CDR3 protein. The sample holds about 270,000 distinct CDR3 sequences, roughly three fifths seen once. The sequenced sample consisted of sorted CD4+, CD8+, or CD8+CD57+ T cells (not recorded which) from PBMCs. All receptors derive from a human donor with severe aplastic anemia or a healthy control (not recorded which).

The gene calls are TRBV29-1 and TRBJ2-3; TRBD1 agrees at 11 bases. Germline CDR1 reads SQVTM; CDR2 reads ANQGSEA. CDR3 length equals 15 residues. The trim removed 1 base at V and 6 bases at J, leaving 6 bases unmatched. CDR3 bases: TGCAGCGTTGAAGTTCGCGGGACAGGGGGGGATACGCAGTATTTT. This translates into CSVEVRGTGGDTQYF.

This clonotype was recorded at least ten times. The V call is TRBV29-1, the J call TRBJ2-1; D may be TRBD2 (5 bases). The CDR3 covers 12 residues. Per germline, CDR1 SQVTM and CDR2 ANQGSEA. Trimming pared 4 bases from V and 6 bases from J, leaving 10 bases between. CDR3 sequence (DNA): TGCAGCGTTGTGGGGAGATTCAATGAGCAGTTCTTC. This codes for CSVVGRFNEQFF.

This chain links TRBV9 with TRBJ2-3, with 9 bases lining up with TRBD2. J was trimmed by 5 bases and V by 4 bases; bases with no gene match: 14. Looked up from germline, CDR1 is SGDLS and CDR2 is YYNGEE. The CDR3 consists of 17 residues. The CDR3: CASSITASGENQDTQYF. The CDR3 DNA reads as TGTGCCAGCAGCATCACTGCTAGCGGGGAAAACCAAGATACGCAGTATTTT.

This clonotype has just a few counts. CDR3 nucleotide sequence: TGCAGTGGGGCGGGCGGAAAAGGGTATGAGCAGTTCTTC. Protein: CSGAGGKGYEQFF. This sequence joins TRBV20-1 and TRBJ2-1; a weak D match, TRBD2 (5 bases). V gave up 7 bases and J gave up 8 bases, with 18 bases separating them. CDR1 is DFQATT, CDR2 SNEGSKA, per germline (reference sequence). This CDR3 comprises 13 residues.

The chain recombines TRBV29-1 with TRBJ1-5, with a possible D match to TRBD1 (6 bases). Between the trimmed V and J ends, which lost 3 bases and 5 bases, there was a span of 11 bases. This CDR3 region has 13 residues. Germline CDR1 is SQVTM and CDR2 is ANQGSEA. The CDR3 sequence is CSVDQGIDQPQHF. DNA of the CDR3: TGCAGCGTTGATCAGGGGATAGATCAGCCCCAGCATTTT.

This clonotype showed up many times. V usage is TRBV9 and J usage is TRBJ2-5, with TRBD1 matching over 8 bases. V lost 4 bases to trimming and J lost 3 bases; unmatched junction nucleotides: 11. This CDR3 is built from 16 residues. The germline V gene encodes CDR1 SGDLS and CDR2 YYNGEE. Here the CDR3 reads CASSPSQGQVKETQYF. The CDR3 region has the DNA TGTGCCAGCAGCCCCTCTCAGGGACAGGTAAAAGAGACCCAGTACTTC. The full variable domain, with the rest looked up from reference TRBV9 and TRBJ2-5, is DSGVTQTPKHLITATGQRVTLRCSPRSGDLSVYWYQQSLDQGLQFLIQYYNGEERAKGNILERFSAQQFPDLHSELNLSSLELGDSALYFCASSPSQGQVKETQYFGPGTRLLVL.

The genes are TRBV20-1 and TRBJ2-7; 7 bases agree with TRBD2. The CDR3 extends over 14 amino acids. V lost 3 bases and J lost 0; bases outside the gene matches: 5. Per the germline V gene, CDR1 is DFQATT and CDR2 is SNEGSKA (reference sequence). Here the CDR3 reads CSASSAGDSYEQYF. The CDR3, as DNA: TGCAGTGCTAGTTCCGCGGGGGACTCCTACGAGCAGTACTTC.